This T cell receptor beta chain was found in a study of T cell repertoires in cytomegalovirus infection. TCRdb redid the calling of the reads with MiXCR, one entry per CDR3 protein. The data contain roughly 990,000 distinct CDR3 sequences, less than 35% of them singletons. Comments on this clonotype: No antigen is known for it.

Sequenced material: cultured CD8+ T cells from PBMCs, taken from culture after CMV antigen stimulation. The sequence derives from a human donor in good health (CMV status not recorded). Some clones in this sample may be carry-over from other donors' samples.

The CDR3: CASRVPDEAFF. For the CDR3, the DNA is TGTGCCAGCAGGGTCCCAGATGAAGCTTTCTTT. The chain recombines TRBV6-1 with TRBJ1-1, with D unclear. Germline V gives CDR1 MNHNS, CDR2 SASEGT. This CDR3 is 11 amino acids long. V was trimmed by 6 bases and J by 7 bases, leaving 9 bases between them.